The 4 T cell receptor beta chains in this list originate from one sample, sequenced in a study of immune evolution from preneoplasia to lung adenocarcinoma (dated by TCRdb to about 2021). The library was produced with the immunoSEQ multiplex PCR assay. TCRdb obtained this table from immuneACCESS and retained in-frame rearrangements with V and J assigned. These tables miss some clones; where compared with another copy, unresolved V genes account for less than half of the shortfall, and the remainder is unexplained. This sample holds around 39,000 clones; around 74% were observed only once. The ten largest clones add up to about 6.5% of the sample. The sequenced sample consisted of FFPE invasive lung adenocarcinoma tissue. What the cell subset or site label conveys for this sample: frankly invasive lung adenocarcinoma (ADC). The receptors come from a person aged 55 to 69 with lung adenocarcinoma.

The V call is TRBV30, the J call TRBJ2-3; D ambiguous. V lost 7 bases to trimming and J lost 1 base, with 12 bases between them. This CDR3 has 13 residues. Germline CDR1 is GTSNPN and CDR2 is SVGIG (reference sequence). The chain's CDR3 is CAFAPPGTDTQYF. Written as DNA, the CDR3 is TGTGCCTTTGCCCCCCCGGGCACAGATACGCAGTATTTT.

The chain joins TRBV2 to TRBJ2-3; D perhaps matches TRBD2 (6 bases). CDR1 and CDR2 (germline): SNHLY, FYNNEI. The CDR3 extends over 13 amino acids. The V end lost 8 bases, the J end lost 7 bases, and 16 bases lay between the germline ends. CDR3 coding DNA: TGTGCCAGCGGGACCATAGGAGGGAATACGCAGTATTTT. Translation gives CASGTIGGNTQYF.

V is TRBV18 and J is TRBJ2-7; D unresolved. Germline values: CDR1 KGHSH, CDR2 LQKENI. V was clipped by 1 base and J by 3 bases, with 10 bases between them. The CDR3 has 14 residues. This chain's CDR3 is CASSPRQKDYEQYF. Here the CDR3 DNA reads TGTGCCAGCTCACCACGCCAGAAAGACTACGAGCAGTACTTC.

This sequence joins TRBV27 and TRBJ2-7; 9 bases match TRBD1. Germline V CDR1 and CDR2: MNHEY, SMNVEV (reference sequence). The CDR3 consists of 15 residues. After removal of 2 bases from V and 7 bases from J, the junction contained 9 bases not matched to a gene. In nucleotides, the CDR3 is TGTGCCAGCAGTTTACCCGGGACAGGGTCACAAGAGCAGTACTTC. Protein product: CASSLPGTGSQEQYF.